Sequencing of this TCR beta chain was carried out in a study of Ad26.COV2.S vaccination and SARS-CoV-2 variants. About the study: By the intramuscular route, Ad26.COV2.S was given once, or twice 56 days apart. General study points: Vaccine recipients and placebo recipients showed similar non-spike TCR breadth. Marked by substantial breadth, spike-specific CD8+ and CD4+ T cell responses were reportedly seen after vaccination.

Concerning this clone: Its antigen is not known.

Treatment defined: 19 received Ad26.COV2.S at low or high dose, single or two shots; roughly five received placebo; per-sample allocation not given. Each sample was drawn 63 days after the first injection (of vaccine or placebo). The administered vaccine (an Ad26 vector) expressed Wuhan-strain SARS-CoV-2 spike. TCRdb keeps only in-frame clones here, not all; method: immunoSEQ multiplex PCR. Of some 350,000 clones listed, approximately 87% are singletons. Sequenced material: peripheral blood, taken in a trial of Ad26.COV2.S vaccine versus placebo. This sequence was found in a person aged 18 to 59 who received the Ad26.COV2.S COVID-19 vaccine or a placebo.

The CDR3 reads CASSITLRSEQYV. For the CDR3, the DNA is TGTGCCAGTAGTATCACGCTTAGGAGTGAGCAGTACGTC. The chain uses TRBV19 and TRBJ2-7; D remains unclear. CDR3 length: 13 amino acids. Per the germline V gene, CDR1 is LNHDA and CDR2 is SQIVND (reference sequence). The V end was cut by 3 bases, the J end by 7 bases, with 13 bases between.